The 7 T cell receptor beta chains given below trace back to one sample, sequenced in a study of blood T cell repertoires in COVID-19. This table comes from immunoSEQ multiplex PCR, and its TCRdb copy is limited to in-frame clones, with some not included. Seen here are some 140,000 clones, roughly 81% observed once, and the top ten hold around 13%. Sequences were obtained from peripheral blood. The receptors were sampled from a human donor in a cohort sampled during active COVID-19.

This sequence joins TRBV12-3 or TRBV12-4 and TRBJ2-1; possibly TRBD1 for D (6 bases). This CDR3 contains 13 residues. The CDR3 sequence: CAVQGQVYNEQFF. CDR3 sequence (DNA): TGTGCGGTACAGGGTCAGGTTTACAATGAGCAGTTCTTC.

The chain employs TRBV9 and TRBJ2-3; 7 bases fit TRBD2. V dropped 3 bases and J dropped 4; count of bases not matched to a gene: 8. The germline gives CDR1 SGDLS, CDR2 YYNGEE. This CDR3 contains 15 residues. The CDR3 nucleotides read TGTGCCAGCAGCGCCCGGGGCGGGGGTGCAGATACGCAGTATTTT. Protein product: CASSARGGGADTQYF.

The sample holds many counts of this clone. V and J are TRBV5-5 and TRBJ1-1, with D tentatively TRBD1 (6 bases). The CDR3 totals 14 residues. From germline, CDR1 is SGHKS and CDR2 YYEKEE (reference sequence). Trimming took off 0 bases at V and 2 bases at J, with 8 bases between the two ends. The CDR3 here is CASSLAGDNTEAFF. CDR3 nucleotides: TGTGCCAGCAGCTTGGCAGGGGATAACACTGAAGCTTTCTTT. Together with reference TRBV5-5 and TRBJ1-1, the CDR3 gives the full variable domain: DAGVTQSPTHLIKTRGQQVTLRCSPISGHKSVSWYQQVLGQGPQFIFQYYEKEERGRGNFPDRFSARQFPNYSSELNVNALLLGDSALYLCASSLAGDNTEAFFGQGTRLTVV.

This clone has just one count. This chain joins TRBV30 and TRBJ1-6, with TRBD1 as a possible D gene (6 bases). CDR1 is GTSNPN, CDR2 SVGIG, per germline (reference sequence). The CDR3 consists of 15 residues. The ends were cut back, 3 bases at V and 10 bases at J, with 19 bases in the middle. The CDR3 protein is CAWSGTLLEGSPLHF. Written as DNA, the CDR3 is TGTGCCTGGAGCGGGACACTTTTGGAAGGCTCACCCCTCCACTTT. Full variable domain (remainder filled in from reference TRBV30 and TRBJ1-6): SQTIHQWPATLVQPVGSPLSLECTVEGTSNPNLYWYRQAAGRGLQLLFYSVGIGQISSEVPQNLSASRPQDRQFILSSKKLLLSDSGFYLCAWSGTLLEGSPLHFGNGTRLTVT.

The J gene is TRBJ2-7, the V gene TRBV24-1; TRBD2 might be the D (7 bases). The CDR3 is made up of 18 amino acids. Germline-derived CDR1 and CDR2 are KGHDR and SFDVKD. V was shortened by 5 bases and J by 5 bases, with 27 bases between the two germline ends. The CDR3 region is CATSVPGRGPTPPHEQYF. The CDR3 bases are TGTGCCACCAGTGTTCCGGGGCGGGGGCCTACCCCCCCCCACGAGCAGTACTTC.

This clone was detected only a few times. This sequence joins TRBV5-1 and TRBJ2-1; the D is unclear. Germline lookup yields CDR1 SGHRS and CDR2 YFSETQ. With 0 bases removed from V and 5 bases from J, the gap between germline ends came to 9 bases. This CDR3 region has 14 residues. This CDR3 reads CASSLGQTNNEQFF. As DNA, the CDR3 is TGCGCCAGCAGCTTGGGTCAGACAAACAATGAGCAGTTCTTC.

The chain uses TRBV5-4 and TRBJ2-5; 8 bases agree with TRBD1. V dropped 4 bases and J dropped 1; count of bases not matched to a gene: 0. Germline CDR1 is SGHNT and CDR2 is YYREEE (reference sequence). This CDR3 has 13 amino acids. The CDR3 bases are TGTGCCAGCAGCGGGACAGGCCAAGAGACCCAGTACTTC. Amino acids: CASSGTGQETQYF.